This T cell receptor (beta chain) appears in the sequencing data of a study of PD-1 blockade in classical Hodgkin lymphoma (dated by TCRdb to 2019 to 2021). Background for the entire study: Nivolumab dosing was 3 mg/kg intravenously every 2 weeks, continuing until either disease progression or unacceptable toxicity. To define a peripheral blood immune signature of response to PD-1 blockade in classical Hodgkin lymphoma, the study combined TCR beta sequencing with CyTOF. The paper's findings and limits, for the study overall: A significant rise by C4D1 was seen in CD4+ but not CD8+ TCR diversity (p=0.0027 vs p=0.16), with the rise being most apparent in complete responders (p=0.02). Lower diversity was observed in patients in whom nivolumab was started less than 1 year after ASCT, and these patients were excluded from later analyses so that confounding by immune reconstitution would be avoided. Baseline diversity similar to that of newly diagnosed patients was observed in trial patients achieving complete response, whereas significantly lower diversity was observed in partial responders and progressors. Baseline TCR diversity was reported to be lower in newly diagnosed patients than in healthy donors, and even lower in relapsed/refractory patients. The study was restricted to a single clinical trial cohort, and the causes of repertoire differences, possibly disease activity or prior therapy, were left undefined.

On this clone itself: Its antigen is still unknown. The input lacks base qualities; no much larger clone sits a single base away.

CDR1 GTSNPN and CDR2 SVGIG are derived from the germline V gene (reference sequence). The CDR3 holds 15 amino acids from the cysteine to the phenylalanine. The sequence is cut down to CDR3 DNA, 45 bases in frame from base 1. Trimmed from V: 4 bases; trimmed from J: 0 bases; junction bases lacking a gene match: 8. According to the study, the label for this sample's time point signals: cycle 2 day 1 (C2D1) of nivolumab. Every trial patient had relapsed after autologous stem cell transplantation, and cohorts A, B and C differed in prior brentuximab vedotin exposure. The trial cohort was composed of about 54 patients with relapsed/refractory classical Hodgkin lymphoma, for whom complete response, partial response or progressive disease was recorded as best overall response. In the multi-cohort phase II CheckMate 205 trial, trial patients received single-agent nivolumab. An independent review committee assessed best overall response by applying the 2007 International Working Group response criteria. Trial PBMCs were obtained immediately prior to nivolumab initiation (C1D1) and on therapy at cycle 2 day 1 and cycle 4 day 1. Peripheral blood was collected in 8 mL Vacutainer Cell Preparation Tubes, from which PBMCs were isolated by centrifugation and then cryopreserved.

Genomic DNA was extracted with the Qiagen DNeasy kit from unsorted PBMCs and from negatively selected CD4+ and CD8+ fractions. Using primers that anneal to V and J segments, immunoSEQ multiplex PCR amplified the TCR beta CDR3 regions. A synthetic immune receptor repertoire was used to minimize amplification bias, and remaining bias was computationally removed after sequencing. Per the original workflow: Repertoire diversity was quantified as the Shannon entropy index using custom Python scripts. Unsorted, CD4+ and CD8+ repertoires were analyzed separately, except in combined analyses where CD4+ and CD8+ sequences were merged in silico. Clonal expansion was defined as a frequency increase of at least 2-fold after treatment compared with C1D1, and clones undetected at baseline were assigned a pseudocount of 0.5. Singleton clones were defined as clones with 0 or 1 copy at C1D1, and non-singleton clones were defined as clones with 2 or more copies. By matching protein sequences in sorted samples from the same patient, clones expanded in unsorted samples were annotated as CD4+, CD8+ or unknown. Wilcoxon tests on paired samples were used to test changes in diversity from C1D1 to C4D1. This is the immuneACCESS table as TCRdb keeps it, with only in-frame sequences that have V and J called. A part of the clones is gone; compared with another copy, unresolved V genes explain less than half, and the rest is unexplained. For V, J and clone size, that table is used; D and trimming come from the DNA. The sample contains over 60,000 clones, around 75% of them found a single time. Less than 9.5% of the sample is taken by the ten largest.

The sample here was peripheral blood mononuclear cells (PBMCs), taken before the second cycle of nivolumab. The rearranged segments are TRBV30 and TRBJ2-7; the junction holds 8 bases that match TRBD1. This TCR came from a human donor with classical Hodgkin lymphoma. The CDR3 here reads CAWTRQGTGSYEQYF. The DNA is TGTGCCTGGACTAGACAAGGGACAGGCTCCTACGAGCAGTACTTC. Reference TRBV30 and TRBJ2-7 proteins supply the regions before and after the CDR3; the full variable domain is: SQTIHQWPATLVQPVGSPLSLECTVEGTSNPNLYWYRQAAGRGLQLLFYSVGIGQISSEVPQNLSASRPQDRQFILSSKKLLLSDSGFYLCAWTRQGTGSYEQYFGPGTRLTVT.